This T cell receptor (beta chain) was captured by sequencing in a study of T cell responses to AZD1222 COVID-19 vaccine. Method: immunoSEQ multiplex PCR; TCRdb's copy keeps in-frame clones and lacks some. The sample shows around 150,000 clones, 88% of them seen only once. CDR3 length equals 13 residues. V was clipped by 4 bases and J by 2 bases, with 8 bases between them. This receptor was obtained from an adult in good health. The rearrangement joins TRBV12-3 or TRBV12-4 to TRBJ2-5, with a tentative D call TRBD1 (6 bases). Sequencing was performed on peripheral blood, taken on day 0 of AZD1222 vaccination. This CDR3 is CASSWTVQETQYF. The CDR3 DNA follows: TGTGCCAGCAGTTGGACAGTACAAGAGACCCAGTACTTC.